This TCR beta chain was obtained from a study of identical twins. Study-wide points: Some out-of-frame alpha sequences were shared by twins, and these showed excess low generation probability. With abundant cord blood beta clonotypes, insertions were fewer; memory repertoires showed no such pattern. Models underestimated TCR alpha sharing (out-of-frame) in monozygotic twins.

Germline V gene data show CDR1 as KGHDR and CDR2 as SFDVKD. V lost 1 base and J 7 bases, leaving 7 bases between the germline ends. This CDR3 contains 13 residues. TCRdb used MiXCR to reprocess the 5' RACE reads, holding one entry per CDR3 protein. The sample contains some 270,000 distinct CDR3 sequences, about 8% of which appear only once. There are a few counts of this clonotype. The antigen remains unidentified. These data are also associated with another study on yellow fever vaccine responses in identical twins. That work contributes: Reports say the vaccine T cell response in twins looked partly convergent and partly personalized.

The chain links TRBV24-1 to TRBJ2-1; D not resolved. Sequencing was carried out using CD8+ T cells sorted from blood. The TCR comes from a woman between 18 and 29 years old in good health. For the CDR3, the DNA is TGTGCCACCAGTGATTTTCAGGTAAATGAGCAGTTCTTC. Translating it yields CATSDFQVNEQFF.